The 26 T cell receptor beta chains below all came from one sample that was sequenced in a study of cytomegalovirus exposure and HLA in healthy donors. The PCR employed 60 Vbeta primers together with 13 Jbeta primers. The protocol was immunoSEQ multiplex PCR, while the TCRdb copy is restricted to in-frame clones and leaves out a portion. The data show over 150,000 clones, about 85% seen once. The source material was PBMCs. The origin of the receptors is a boy between 2 and 10 years old in good health and CMV-seronegative.

The rearrangement links TRBV2 to TRBJ1-4; D remains unclear. CDR1 is SNHLY and CDR2 is FYNNEI in the germline V gene. The length of the CDR3 is 17 residues. Deletions cut 2 bases from V and 4 bases from J, with 17 bases between. CDR3 loop: CASSEWWARRYNEKLFF. The DNA of the CDR3 is TGTGCCAGCAGTGAATGGTGGGCCCGCAGATATAATGAAAAACTGTTTTTT.

The chain couples TRBV28 to TRBJ1-5; 7 positions agree with TRBD1. V dropped 7 bases and J dropped 3; count of bases not matched to a gene: 12. CDR3 length: 16 amino acids. The germline gives CDR1 MDHEN, CDR2 SYDVKM. The CDR3 spells CASTSGVQGINQPQHF. CDR3 DNA: TGTGCCAGCACTTCGGGGGTACAGGGGATCAATCAGCCCCAGCATTTT.

This rearrangement joins TRBV2 to TRBJ1-2, with D perhaps matching TRBD1 (5 bases). The ends were cut back, 3 bases at V and 4 bases at J, with 9 bases in the middle. CDR1 and CDR2 from the germline V gene are SNHLY and FYNNEI. The CDR3 covers 13 residues. The CDR3 sequence is CASSEGTSYGYTF. CDR3 bases: TGTGCCAGCAGTGAGGGGACTAGCTATGGCTACACCTTC.

The rearrangement uses TRBV30 and TRBJ1-4; D is undetermined. There are 13 residues in the CDR3. V lost 3 bases, J lost 4 bases, and 9 bases lay in between. Germline V gene data show CDR1 as GTSNPN and CDR2 as SVGIG (reference sequence). This CDR3 reads CAWSPDNNEKLFF. The CDR3 DNA reads TGTGCCTGGAGCCCCGACAATAATGAAAAACTGTTTTTT.

This clone was detected a few times. The chain has TRBV19 and TRBJ2-3, with TRBD2 matching 12 bases. J lost 5 bases, V lost 5 bases, and 8 bases had no gene match. Germline CDR1 LNHDA, CDR2 SQIVND (reference sequence). The CDR3 sequence is 16 residues long. This CDR3 reads CASSLRLAGVGDTQYF. CDR3 nucleotide sequence: TGTGCCAGTAGTCTCAGACTAGCGGGAGTGGGAGATACGCAGTATTTT. Filled out from reference TRBV19 and TRBJ2-3, the complete variable domain reads DGGITQSPKYLFRKEGQNVTLSCEQNLNHDAMYWYRQDPGQGLRLIYYSQIVNDFQKGDIAEGYSVSREKKESFPLTVTSAQKNPTAFYLCASSLRLAGVGDTQYFGPGTRLTVL.

The CDR3 DNA reads as TGTGCCAGCAGCTTATTGTCGGAGACCCAGTACTTC. Its protein is CASSLLSETQYF. The chain couples TRBV7-9 to TRBJ2-5; D gene ambiguous. V was clipped by 2 bases and J by 5 bases, with 6 bases between them. CDR3 length equals 12 residues. Germline CDR1 SEHNR, CDR2 FQNEAQ (reference sequence).

J is TRBJ1-1 and V is TRBV5-1; a possible D gene is TRBD1 (5 bases). The CDR3 runs 16 residues. Germline V lookup: CDR1 SGHRS, CDR2 YFSETQ. V was shortened by 0 bases and J by 10 bases, with 22 bases between the two germline ends. CDR3 nucleotides: TGCGCCAGCAGCTTGGGTCTAACCCCGAGAAGGGGTGGAGCTTTCTTT. It encodes CASSLGLTPRRGGAFF.

J is TRBJ2-7 and V is TRBV10-3; D is possibly TRBD2 (6 bases). The V gene's germline CDR1 is ENHRY and CDR2 SYGVKD. The CDR3 covers 13 residues. Deletions cut 4 bases from V and 6 bases from J, with 13 bases between. CDR3 amino acids: CAISGYRGGEQYV. The CDR3 nucleotides are TGTGCCATCAGTGGTTATAGGGGAGGCGAGCAGTACGTC.

V is TRBV2 and J is TRBJ2-4; D is possibly TRBD1 (5 bases). Germline CDR1 is SNHLY and CDR2 is FYNNEI. There are 15 residues in the CDR3. Trimming removed 2 bases from V and 1 base from J, with 9 bases in between. The CDR3 sequence is CASSERDSAKNIQYF. CDR3 bases: TGTGCCAGCAGTGAACGAGACAGTGCCAAAAACATTCAGTACTTC.

V usage is TRBV19 and J usage is TRBJ2-7; 7 bases map to TRBD1. Germline V gives CDR1 LNHDA, CDR2 SQIVND (reference sequence). J was trimmed by 3 bases and V by 8 bases; bases with no gene match: 4. The CDR3 has 12 amino acids. The CDR3 loop is CASARDSYEQYF. The CDR3 nucleotides are TGTGCCAGTGCCCGGGACAGCTACGAGCAGTACTTC. Combining the CDR3 with reference TRBV19 and TRBJ2-7 gives the whole variable domain DGGITQSPKYLFRKEGQNVTLSCEQNLNHDAMYWYRQDPGQGLRLIYYSQIVNDFQKGDIAEGYSVSREKKESFPLTVTSAQKNPTAFYLCASARDSYEQYFGPGTRLTVT.

The CDR3 sequence: CASSLPRETQYF. In DNA, the CDR3 is TGTGCCAGCAGCTTGCCCAGGGAGACCCAGTACTTC. The rearrangement joins TRBV5-6 to TRBJ2-5; unclear D gene. The ends were cut back, 1 base at V and 5 bases at J, with 6 bases in the middle. The germline V gene encodes CDR1 SGHDT and CDR2 YYEEEE. The CDR3 length is 12 residues.

V is TRBV5-1 and J is TRBJ2-1; 7 bases align to TRBD1. V shed 0 bases, J shed 7 bases, and the junction held 4 bases outside the gene matches. Germline CDR1 and CDR2: SGHRS and YFSETQ. The CDR3 contains 14 residues. CDR3 sequence reads: CASSLEGQMNEQFF. The DNA for the CDR3 is TGCGCCAGCAGCTTGGAGGGACAGATGAATGAGCAGTTCTTC.

A note on this clone: One end of the junction fails to match germline, which may point to a read error. This chain connects TRBV6-1 to TRBJ2-6; D not resolved. This CDR3 has 15 residues. Germline CDR1 and CDR2: MNHNS and SASEGT. This chain's CDR3 is CASSQAHSGANVLTF. CDR3 nucleotide sequence: TGTGCCAGCAGTCAAGCCCACTCTGGGGCCAACGTCCTGACTTTC.

The rearrangement links TRBV2 to TRBJ2-1; D is uncertain. Deletions cut 0 bases from V and 3 bases from J, with 12 bases between. CDR1 and CDR2 from the germline V gene are SNHLY and FYNNEI. This CDR3 is built from 16 residues. The CDR3: CASSEAWAEFYNEQFF. In nucleotides, the CDR3 is TGTGCCAGCAGTGAAGCCTGGGCAGAATTCTACAATGAGCAGTTCTTC.

The chain joins TRBV11-2 to TRBJ2-3; TRBD1 is a possible D gene (6 bases). The CDR3 runs 15 residues. V was trimmed by 1 base and J by 2 bases, leaving 10 bases between them. Germline V gene data show CDR1 as SGHAT and CDR2 as FQNNGV. The chain's CDR3 is CASSLVGGDTDTQYF. CDR3 DNA sequence: TGTGCCAGCAGCTTAGTAGGGGGAGACACAGATACGCAGTATTTT.

The gene calls are TRBV6-1 and TRBJ2-7; 7 bases agree with TRBD2. The ends lost 9 bases at V and 2 bases at J; junction bases unmatched: 1. There are 11 residues in the CDR3. Per the germline V gene, CDR1 is MNHNS and CDR2 is SASEGT. The CDR3 DNA reads TGTGCCAGTGGGACTACCTACGAGCAGTACGTC. This codes for CASGTTYEQYV.

V is TRBV11-2 and J is TRBJ1-1; D is undetermined. This CDR3 comprises 13 residues. The V gene's germline CDR1 is SGHAT and CDR2 FQNNGV. V lost 5 bases and J 1 base, leaving 8 bases between the germline ends. CDR3 amino acids: CASSRKQNTEAFF. The CDR3 DNA follows: TGTGCCAGCAGCCGAAAACAGAACACTGAAGCTTTCTTT. Supplemented by reference TRBV11-2 and TRBJ1-1, the full variable domain reads EAGVAQSPRYKIIEKRQSVAFWCNPISGHATLYWYQQILGQGPKLLIQFQNNGVVDDSQLPKDRFSAERLKGVDSTLKIQPAKLEDSAVYLCASSRKQNTEAFFGQGTRLTVV.

In this sample, this clone turned up a few times. The DNA for the CDR3 is TGTGCCAGCACGGGACAGGGTGTTTACTCACCCCTCCACTTT. This sequence encodes CASTGQGVYSPLHF. The chain recombines TRBV2 with TRBJ1-6, with 9 bases fitting TRBD1. J was trimmed by 10 bases and V by 7 bases; bases with no gene match: 8. The germline V gene has CDR1 SNHLY and CDR2 FYNNEI. The CDR3 is 14 residues long.

The chain employs TRBV4-2 and TRBJ2-4; D not certain. Germline CDR1 is LGHNA and CDR2 is YNFKEQ. CDR3 length: 11 amino acids. The V end lost 3 bases, the J end lost 7 bases, and 4 bases lay between the germline ends. The CDR3 protein is CASSQENIQYF. The CDR3 region has the DNA TGTGCCAGCAGCCAGGAGAACATTCAGTACTTC.

This chain links TRBV7-9 with TRBJ1-1, with 9 bases lining up with TRBD1. The CDR3 consists of 15 residues. The junction had 3 bases not matched to a gene; V was cut back by 3 bases and J by 1 base. Per germline, CDR1 SEHNR and CDR2 FQNEAQ (reference sequence). The DNA for the CDR3 is TGTGCCAGCAGCTTTACAGGGGGCTCGAACACTGAAGCTTTCTTT. It specifies CASSFTGGSNTEAFF.

The chain carries TRBV5-1 and TRBJ2-3; the match to TRBD2 covers 10 bases. The CDR3 runs to 15 residues. Germline lookup yields CDR1 SGHRS and CDR2 YFSETQ. The V segment lost 5 bases and the J segment 7 bases; nucleotides outside the gene matches: 10. The CDR3 region has the DNA TGCGCCAGCAGTCAAACAGCGGGAGGGGTGAATACGCAGTATTTT. Translating it yields CASSQTAGGVNTQYF. The full variable domain, rest sourced from reference TRBV5-1 and TRBJ2-3, is KAGVTQTPRYLIKTRGQQVTLSCSPISGHRSVSWYQQTPGQGLQFLFEYFSETQRNKGNFPGRFSGRQFSNSRSEMNVSTLELGDSALYLCASSQTAGGVNTQYFGPGTRLTVL.

The V gene is TRBV30, the J gene TRBJ2-7; D is ambiguous. V was pared by 0 bases and J by 3 bases, with 6 bases between. This CDR3 region has 12 residues. CDR1 and CDR2 (germline): GTSNPN, SVGIG (reference sequence). The DNA of the CDR3 is TGTGCCTGGAGTGTTCGAGGCTACGAGCAGTACGTC. It codes for CAWSVRGYEQYV.

This sequence joins TRBV6-1 and TRBJ2-1; D is unclear. The CDR3 is made up of 15 amino acids. Germline V gene data show CDR1 as MNHNS and CDR2 as SASEGT. V lost 6 bases, J lost 0 bases, and 12 bases lay in between. CDR3 nucleotides: TGTGCCAGCAGGAGGAGCGAAAGCTCCTACAATGAGCAGTTCTTC. Residues: CASRRSESSYNEQFF.

This clone was recorded once. The rearrangement uses TRBV10-1 and TRBJ1-1; maybe TRBD1 (6 bases). The CDR3 loop spans 12 amino acids. Germline-derived CDR1 and CDR2 are WNHNN and SYGVQD (reference sequence). Trimming stripped 4 bases from V and 7 bases from J, with 10 bases between. For the CDR3, the DNA is TGCGCCAGCAGTGGTACAGGGAGTGAAGCTTTCTTT. This codes for CASSGTGSEAFF.

This clone appeared once. V and J are TRBV5-5 and TRBJ1-5, with 9 nucleotides matching TRBD1. Per the germline V gene, CDR1 is SGHKS and CDR2 is YYEKEE (reference sequence). The CDR3 is 19 amino acids. The V and J ends lost 2 bases and 1 base, in that order; junction bases with no gene match: 13. CDR3 in DNA: TGTGCCAGCAGCTTTTCCAGTAGGGGACAGGGAAACAGCAATCAGCCCCAGCATTTT. It codes for CASSFSSRGQGNSNQPQHF.

There are a few counts of this clone. The V and J genes are TRBV29-1 and TRBJ2-3, with D tentatively TRBD2 (5 bases). CDR1 is SQVTM, CDR2 ANQGSEA, per germline. The germline V and J ends were trimmed by 8 bases and 7 bases, with 16 bases remaining between them. CDR3 length: 12 residues. The CDR3 protein is CSTGEVSNTQYF. The CDR3, as DNA: TGCAGCACCGGGGAAGTTTCCAATACGCAGTATTTT.